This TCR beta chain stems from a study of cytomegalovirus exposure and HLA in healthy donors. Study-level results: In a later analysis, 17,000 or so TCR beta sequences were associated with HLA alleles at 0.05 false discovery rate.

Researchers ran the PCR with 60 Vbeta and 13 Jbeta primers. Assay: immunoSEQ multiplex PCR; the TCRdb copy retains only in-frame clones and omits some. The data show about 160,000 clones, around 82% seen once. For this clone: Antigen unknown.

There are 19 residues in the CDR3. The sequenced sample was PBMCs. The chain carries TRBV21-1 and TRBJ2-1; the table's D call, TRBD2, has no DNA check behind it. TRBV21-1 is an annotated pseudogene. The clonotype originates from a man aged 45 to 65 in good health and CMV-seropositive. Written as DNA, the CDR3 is TGTGCCAGCAGCCCCCCGGGTTTAATCCGGGGGGGGATCTGCAATGAGCAGTTCTTC. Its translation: CASSPPGLIRGGICNEQFF.